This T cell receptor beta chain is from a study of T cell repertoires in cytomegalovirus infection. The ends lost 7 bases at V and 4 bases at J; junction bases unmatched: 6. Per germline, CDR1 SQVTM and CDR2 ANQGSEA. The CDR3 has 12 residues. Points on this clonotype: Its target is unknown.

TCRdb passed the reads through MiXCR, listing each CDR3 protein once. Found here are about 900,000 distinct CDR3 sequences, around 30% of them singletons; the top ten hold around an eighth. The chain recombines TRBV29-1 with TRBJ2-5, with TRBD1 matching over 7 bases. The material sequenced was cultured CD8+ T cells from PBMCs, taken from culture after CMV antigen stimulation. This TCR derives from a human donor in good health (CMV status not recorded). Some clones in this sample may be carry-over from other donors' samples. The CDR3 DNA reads TGCAGCGGACAGGGAGTGGGAGAGACCCAGTACTTC. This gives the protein CSGQGVGETQYF.